One T cell receptor beta chain is described in this entry. Its antigen is undetermined. The entry originates in a study of shared clonotypes between healthy human individuals. Germline V gene sequence: CDR1 KGHSH, CDR2 LQKENI. This CDR3 has 14 amino acids. Deletions cut 2 bases from V and 6 bases from J, with 11 bases between. This table comes from immunoSEQ multiplex PCR, and its TCRdb copy is limited to in-frame clones, with some not included. This repertoire shows 550,000 to 850,000 clones, approximately 79% found once; its top ten account for about 1.8%. Study-wide results and caveats: A handful of donors had 5% to 6% of their naive CD4 clonotypes in common. Relative to memory subsets, naive subsets generally showed larger estimated richness.

V and J are TRBV18 and TRBJ2-1; D is uncertain. This sequence was found in a young woman in good health. What was sequenced was memory CD4+ T cells sorted from blood. Subset: CD45RA-negative fraction. CDR3 bases: TGTGCCAGCTCACCAGGGAATCCGGGCAATGAGCAGTTCTTC. This translates into CASSPGNPGNEQFF.